These 28 T cell receptor beta chains were sequenced from one sample in a study of beta chain features in type 1 diabetes. Reverse transcription of all isolated RNA meant that expressed TCRB transcripts were sequenced. Assay used: immunoSEQ multiplex PCR; TCRdb lists only in-frame clones, some missing. The top ten clones hold over 1.5% of a sample with 41,000 or so clones, around 63% of them seen once. Antigen specificity for these receptors is unknown. General study findings and limits: There was a moderate but significant shortening of TCRB CDR3s in all four CD4+ subsets of Type 1 diabetes patients.

The sample was Tregs from blood. The receptors shown here come from a man under 40 with type 1 diabetes. Some clones in this sample may be carry-over from other donors' samples.

A few counts support this clone. V is TRBV29-1 and J is TRBJ1-4; D is perhaps TRBD1 (6 bases). The CDR3 consists of 13 residues. The germline CDR1 and CDR2 sequences are SQVTM and ANQGSEA. V was cut by 7 bases and J by 0 bases, with 9 bases left in between. The CDR3 sequence: CSGQDATNEKLFF. The CDR3, as DNA: TGCAGCGGACAGGACGCAACTAATGAAAAACTGTTTTTT.

The chain employs TRBV28 and TRBJ1-2; TRBD1 agrees at 9 bases. The CDR3 contains 14 residues. Germline trimming cut 5 bases from V and 6 bases from J; bases unmatched to any gene: 7. Germline loops: CDR1 MDHEN, CDR2 SYDVKM. In DNA, the CDR3 is TGTGCCAGCAGTCCTCCGACAGGGGGTAATGGCTACACCTTC. It specifies CASSPPTGGNGYTF.

This chain uses TRBV2 with TRBJ2-7, with D possibly matching TRBD1 (6 bases). Germline CDR1 SNHLY, CDR2 FYNNEI. This CDR3 is built from 12 residues. V was cut by 6 bases and J by 7 bases, with 13 bases left in between. The CDR3 spells CASRDDRREQYF. In DNA, the CDR3 is TGTGCCAGCAGGGACGACAGGCGGGAGCAGTACTTC.

The chain is built from TRBV10-3 and TRBJ2-5; TRBD2 matches 11 bases. The CDR3 totals 15 residues. The ends lost 3 bases at V and 4 bases at J; junction bases unmatched: 4. Germline assignment: CDR1 ENHRY and CDR2 SYGVKD. The CDR3 nucleotides read TGTGCCATCAGTGACCTAGCGGGGGGCGGAGAGACCCAGTACTTC. It yields the protein CAISDLAGGGETQYF.

V usage is TRBV10-1 and J usage is TRBJ1-1; 9 bases map to TRBD1. V lost 7 bases, J lost 1 base, and 16 bases stayed unmatched. The CDR3 covers 18 residues. Germline CDR1 and CDR2: WNHNN and SYGVQD (reference sequence). CDR3 amino acids: CASILTGGLLSRNTEAFF. The CDR3 DNA is TGCGCCAGCATTTTAACAGGGGGCCTCTTATCCAGGAACACTGAAGCTTTCTTT.

The rearrangement links TRBV5-4 to TRBJ2-3; maybe TRBD2 (7 bases). CDR1 and CDR2 (germline): SGHNT, YYREEE (reference sequence). This CDR3 contains 18 residues. V was pared by 0 bases and J by 1 base, with 18 bases between. The CDR3 region is CASSLGPAGALRTDTQYF. Written as DNA, the CDR3 is TGTGCCAGCAGCTTGGGTCCGGCGGGGGCCCTCCGCACAGATACGCAGTATTTT.

This clone was counted only a few times. The chain carries TRBV6-6 and TRBJ2-1; D not resolved. Trimming left V 6 bases short and J 0 bases short, with 9 bases between. Germline V CDR1 and CDR2: MNHNY, SVGAGI (reference sequence). This CDR3 spans 14 amino acids. CDR3 DNA sequence: TGTGCCAGCAGCCCTCTCCCCTCCTACAATGAGCAGTTCTTC. This sequence encodes CASSPLPSYNEQFF.

This chain connects TRBV18 to TRBJ1-4; D ambiguous. Germline V lookup: CDR1 KGHSH, CDR2 LQKENI. Trimming left V 5 bases short and J 8 bases short, with 12 bases between. This CDR3 has 13 amino acids. CDR3 coding DNA: TGTGCCAGCTCAAGATTCGAGAGAGAAAAACTGTTTTTT. Translation: CASSRFEREKLFF. The variable domain in full, with the rest retrieved from reference TRBV18 and TRBJ1-4, is NAGVMQNPRHLVRRRGQEARLRCSPMKGHSHVYWYRQLPEEGLKFMVYLQKENIIDESGMPKERFSAEFPKEGPSILRIQQVVRGDSAAYFCASSRFEREKLFFGSGTQLSVL.

The V gene is TRBV11-2, the J gene TRBJ1-1; D is unresolved. V was cut by 0 bases and J by 10 bases, with 18 bases left in between. The CDR3 has 15 amino acids. Germline V gives CDR1 SGHAT, CDR2 FQNNGV. The CDR3 region has the DNA TGTGCCAGCAGCTTAGAATCGGGGTACGGGTTCGGAGCTTTCTTT. This gives the protein CASSLESGYGFGAFF.

The chain employs TRBV7-9 and TRBJ1-1, with no clear D. Germline V gene data show CDR1 as SEHNR and CDR2 as FQNEAQ (reference sequence). V gave up 10 bases and J gave up 1 base, with 7 bases separating them. This CDR3 has 11 residues. The chain's CDR3 is CAIEANTEAFF. CDR3 coding DNA: TGTGCCATTGAGGCGAACACTGAAGCTTTCTTT.

The V call is TRBV5-1, the J call TRBJ2-5; TRBD1 aligns across 9 bases. The CDR3 is 15 amino acids. V was clipped by 0 bases and J by 4 bases; unmatched bases: 4. Germline CDR1 is SGHRS and CDR2 is YFSETQ. CDR3: CASSLGQGGAETQYF. CDR3 DNA sequence: TGCGCCAGCAGCTTGGGACAGGGGGGAGCAGAGACCCAGTACTTC.

This clone has just one count. This rearrangement joins TRBV5-1 to TRBJ1-1; the D is unclear. Germline CDR1 and CDR2: SGHRS and YFSETQ. The CDR3 is made up of 14 amino acids. Deletions cut 3 bases from V and 1 base from J, with 10 bases between. CDR3 in DNA: TGCGCCAGCAGCTGGAATACAGCGAACACTGAAGCTTTCTTT. Its translation: CASSWNTANTEAFF.

V gene TRBV19 combines with J gene TRBJ2-4; D possibly corresponds to TRBD1 (8 bases). This CDR3 region has 15 residues. Trimming removed 7 bases from V and 6 bases from J, with 19 bases in between. Germline values: CDR1 LNHDA, CDR2 SQIVND (reference sequence). CDR3 bases: TGTGCCAGTACCTCACAGGGGGGGGCCGGAAACATTCAGTACTTC. It codes for CASTSQGGAGNIQYF.

This chain uses TRBV6-6 with TRBJ1-1; TRBD1 might be the D (5 bases). Looked up from germline, CDR1 is MNHNY and CDR2 is SVGAGI (reference sequence). The CDR3 loop spans 15 amino acids. V lost 4 bases, J lost 1 base, and 13 bases lay in between. The CDR3, as DNA: TGTGCCAGCAGTTCGGGGGGACGGAAGAACACTGAAGCTTTCTTT. It translates to CASSSGGRKNTEAFF.

This clone showed up just a few times. The gene calls are TRBV2 and TRBJ2-2; TRBD2 matches 9 bases. With 5 bases clipped from V and 6 bases from J, the junction kept 13 bases outside the gene matches. This CDR3 has 17 amino acids. Looked up from germline, CDR1 is SNHLY and CDR2 is FYNNEI. The CDR3 nucleotides read TGTGCCAGCAGTTCGACCGGGACTAGCCTCGTACCCGGGGAGCTGTTTTTT. Its protein product is CASSSTGTSLVPGELFF.

The V and J genes are TRBV4-1 and TRBJ1-1; 7 positions agree with TRBD1. Trimming cost V 1 base and J 0 bases; bases outside gene matches: 5. Germline V lookup: CDR1 MGHRA, CDR2 YSYEKL. CDR3 size: 16 residues. This chain's CDR3 is CASSQGMGTVNTEAFF. The DNA of the CDR3 is TGCGCCAGCAGCCAAGGGATGGGGACAGTGAACACTGAAGCTTTCTTT.

The V and J genes are TRBV29-1 and TRBJ1-1, with D unresolved. The germline V and J ends were trimmed by 7 bases and 10 bases, with 19 bases remaining between them. The CDR3 covers 12 residues. Germline CDR1 and CDR2: SQVTM and ANQGSEA. CDR3 residues: CSADNSRGRAFF. The CDR3 DNA is TGCAGCGCTGATAACTCGAGAGGAAGAGCTTTCTTT. Full variable domain (missing parts from reference TRBV29-1 and TRBJ1-1): SAVISQKPSRDICQRGTSLTIQCQVDSQVTMMFWYRQQPGQSLTLIATANQGSEATYESGFVIDKFPISRPNLTFSTLTVSNMSPEDSSIYLCSADNSRGRAFFGQGTRLTVV.

The CDR3 reads CASSLGQVYGYTF. The CDR3 region has the DNA TGTGCCAGCAGCTTAGGGCAGGTCTATGGCTACACCTTC. J is TRBJ1-2 and V is TRBV7-8; no clear D gene. V was cut by 1 base and J by 4 bases, with 7 bases left in between. Germline CDR1 is SGHVS and CDR2 is FQNEAQ. This CDR3 has 13 amino acids.

This clone was observed a few times. The chain is built from TRBV5-1 and TRBJ2-3; D is unclear. CDR1 SGHRS and CDR2 YFSETQ come from the germline V gene. V gave up 4 bases and J gave up 1 base, with 7 bases separating them. The CDR3 spans 13 residues. The CDR3 protein is CASSGLGTDTQYF. CDR3 bases: TGCGCCAGCAGCGGCTTGGGCACAGATACGCAGTATTTT.

This chain links TRBV6-4 with TRBJ1-1; D is unresolved. There are 14 residues in the CDR3. V was shortened by 4 bases and J by 1 base, with 10 bases between the two germline ends. Per germline, CDR1 MRHNA and CDR2 SNTAGT. Here the CDR3 reads CASSVSTANTEAFF. DNA of the CDR3: TGTGCCAGCAGTGTCTCCACAGCGAACACTGAAGCTTTCTTT.

The rearrangement links TRBV2 to TRBJ2-7; D is unclear. V dropped 10 bases and J dropped 2 bases, with 6 bases sitting between them. CDR1 is SNHLY, CDR2 FYNNEI, per germline. This CDR3 contains 10 residues. The CDR3 loop is CAISAYEQYF. CDR3 DNA: TGTGCCATCTCAGCCTACGAGCAGTACTTC.

The chain's CDR3 is CASMGLSGNTIYF. Written as DNA, the CDR3 is TGTGCCAGCATGGGACTCTCTGGAAACACCATATATTTT. The chain recombines TRBV6-6 with TRBJ1-3; the D gene is possibly TRBD1 (5 bases). Germline assignment: CDR1 MNHNY and CDR2 SVGAGI (reference sequence). Trimming shortened V by 7 bases and J by 0 bases, and 7 bases separated the two germline ends. The CDR3 totals 13 residues.

V gene TRBV6-1 combines with J gene TRBJ1-4; D is perhaps TRBD1 (6 bases). CDR1 and CDR2 (germline): MNHNS, SASEGT. V was pared by 4 bases and J by 4 bases, with 19 bases between. The CDR3 totals 17 residues. The CDR3 DNA is TGTGCCAGCAGTGTACCGCGGGGGCTGACGATTAATGAAAAACTGTTTTTT. Residues: CASSVPRGLTINEKLFF.

The chain employs TRBV11-3 and TRBJ2-5; D might be TRBD2 (6 bases). The germline V and J ends were trimmed by 4 bases and 5 bases, with 11 bases remaining between them. This CDR3 region has 13 residues. CDR1 and CDR2 (germline): SGHNT, YENEEA. CDR3 sequence: CASSSSVLETQYF. In DNA form, the CDR3 reads TGTGCCAGCAGCTCTAGCGTTTTGGAGACCCAGTACTTC.

This rearrangement joins TRBV25-1 to TRBJ1-4, with a weak D call TRBD1 (5 bases). Germline V gives CDR1 MGHDK, CDR2 SYGVNS. The V end lost 4 bases, the J end lost 8 bases, and 11 bases lay between the germline ends. The CDR3 runs to 13 residues. The chain's CDR3 is CASSGWGDEKLFF. The CDR3 nucleotides read TGTGCCAGCAGTGGGTGGGGGGACGAAAAACTGTTTTTT.

This chain connects TRBV6-1 to TRBJ1-5; 7 nucleotides match TRBD1. This CDR3 is built from 13 residues. Per the germline V gene, CDR1 is MNHNS and CDR2 is SASEGT. J gave up 6 bases and V 5 bases, and 4 bases lay outside the gene matches. CDR3 sequence: CASSRGGSQPQHF. The CDR3 DNA follows: TGTGCCAGCAGTAGAGGGGGCAGTCAGCCCCAGCATTTT.

In its sample, this clone ranks as medium-sized (0.01 to 0.1%). This chain joins TRBV10-3 and TRBJ1-6; 7 bases match TRBD1. With 6 bases clipped from V and 10 bases from J, the junction kept 9 bases outside the gene matches. This CDR3 has 14 amino acids. The germline CDR1 and CDR2 sequences are ENHRY and SYGVKD. The CDR3: CAIRQGRDDSPLHF. The CDR3 nucleotides read TGTGCCATCAGACAGGGGCGAGACGACTCACCCCTCCACTTT.

A few counts support this clone. The V gene is TRBV5-1, the J gene TRBJ1-5; no definite D call. The CDR3 covers 13 residues. V was pared by 5 bases and J by 2 bases, with 8 bases between. The germline V gene encodes CDR1 SGHRS and CDR2 YFSETQ. The CDR3 sequence: CASSLSGNQPQHF. In nucleotides, the CDR3 is TGCGCCAGCAGTCTATCGGGCAATCAGCCCCAGCATTTT.